This note documents a single T cell receptor beta chain sequence. What it binds is not known. Sampled blood was obtained at baseline, cycle 4 day 1, and cycle 7 day 1. The assay was immunoSEQ multiplex PCR, and TCRdb's table has in-frame clones only and misses some. Among nearly 50,000 clones listed, around 87% were seen once. The data derive from a study of OX40 agonist ivuxolimab in advanced cancers. For the study at large: A diagnosis of hepatocellular carcinoma, melanoma, renal cell or head and neck cancer was present in dose-escalation patients.

J lost 4 bases, V lost 1 base, and 0 bases had no gene match. The CDR3 is 14 amino acids. Germline loops: CDR1 LNHNV, CDR2 YYDKDF (reference sequence). Overall study findings and caveats: Compared with CD4+, CD8+ T cells on average had more expanded clones.

The specimen was CD4+ or CD8+ T cells sorted from blood, collected in a trial of the OX40 agonist ivuxolimab. The chain combines TRBV15 with TRBJ1-5; 8 nucleotides line up with TRBD1. This TCR was recovered from an adult with an advanced solid tumor such as melanoma, head and neck, liver or kidney cancer. CDR3 loop: CATSRGQGNQPQHF. Here the CDR3 DNA reads TGTGCCACCAGCAGAGGACAGGGGAATCAGCCCCAGCATTTT.